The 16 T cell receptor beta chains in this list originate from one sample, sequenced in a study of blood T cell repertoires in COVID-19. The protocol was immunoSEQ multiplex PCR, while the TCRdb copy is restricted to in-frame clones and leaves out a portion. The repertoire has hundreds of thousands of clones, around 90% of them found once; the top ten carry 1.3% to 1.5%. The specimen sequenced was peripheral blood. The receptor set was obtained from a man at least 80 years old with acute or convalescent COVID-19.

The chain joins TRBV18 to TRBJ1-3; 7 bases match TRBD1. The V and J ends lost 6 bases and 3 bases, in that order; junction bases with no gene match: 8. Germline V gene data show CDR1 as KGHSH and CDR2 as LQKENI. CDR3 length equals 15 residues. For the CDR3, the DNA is TGTGCCAGCTCTCCCGGACAGGCCCATGGAAACACCATATATTTT. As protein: CASSPGQAHGNTIYF. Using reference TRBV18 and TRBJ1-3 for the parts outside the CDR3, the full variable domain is NAGVMQNPRHLVRRRGQEARLRCSPMKGHSHVYWYRQLPEEGLKFMVYLQKENIIDESGMPKERFSAEFPKEGPSILRIQQVVRGDSAAYFCASSPGQAHGNTIYFGEGSWLTVV.

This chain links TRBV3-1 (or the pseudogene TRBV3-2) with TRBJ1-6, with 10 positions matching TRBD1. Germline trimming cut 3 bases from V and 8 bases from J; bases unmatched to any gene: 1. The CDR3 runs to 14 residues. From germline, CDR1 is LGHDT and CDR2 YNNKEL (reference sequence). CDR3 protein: CASSQGTGDSPLHF. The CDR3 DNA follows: TGTGCCAGCAGCCAGGGGACAGGGGATTCACCCCTCCACTTT.

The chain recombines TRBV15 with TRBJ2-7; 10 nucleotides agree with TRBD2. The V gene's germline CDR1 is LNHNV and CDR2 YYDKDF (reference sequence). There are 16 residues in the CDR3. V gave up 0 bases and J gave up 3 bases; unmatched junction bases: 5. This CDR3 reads CATSRDHLAGVYEQYF. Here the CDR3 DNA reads TGTGCCACCAGCAGAGATCATCTAGCGGGAGTCTACGAGCAGTACTTC. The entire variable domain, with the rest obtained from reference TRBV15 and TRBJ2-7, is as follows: DAMVIQNPRYQVTQFGKPVTLSCSQTLNHNVMYWYQQKSSQAPKLLFHYYDKDFNNEADTPDNFQSRRPNTSFCFLDIRSPGLGDTAMYLCATSRDHLAGVYEQYFGPGTRLTVT.

The CDR3 reads CTSSQSPIAGAYTDTQYF. In DNA, the CDR3 is TGCACCAGCAGCCAATCACCGATAGCGGGGGCTTACACAGATACGCAGTATTTT. The V and J genes are TRBV1 and TRBJ2-3; the listed D gene, TRBD2, was not tested against the DNA. TRBV1 is tagged as a pseudogene. The CDR3 spans 18 residues.

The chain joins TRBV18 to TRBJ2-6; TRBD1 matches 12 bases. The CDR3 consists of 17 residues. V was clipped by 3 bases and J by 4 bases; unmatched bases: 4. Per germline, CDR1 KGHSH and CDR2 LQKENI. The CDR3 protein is CASSPGTGGAGANVLTF. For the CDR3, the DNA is TGTGCCAGCTCACCTGGGACAGGGGGCGCCGGGGCCAACGTCCTGACTTTC.

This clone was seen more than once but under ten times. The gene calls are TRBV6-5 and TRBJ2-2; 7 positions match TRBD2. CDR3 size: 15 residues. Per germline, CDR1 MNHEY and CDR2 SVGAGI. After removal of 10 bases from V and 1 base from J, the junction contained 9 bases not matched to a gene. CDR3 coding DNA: TGTGCCACCTTGGGGGGGAGAGAGAACACCGGGGAGCTGTTTTTT. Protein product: CATLGGRENTGELFF.

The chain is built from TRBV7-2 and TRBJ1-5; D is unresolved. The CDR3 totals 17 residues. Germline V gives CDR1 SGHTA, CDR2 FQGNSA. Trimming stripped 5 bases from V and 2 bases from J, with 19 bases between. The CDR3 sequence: CASSLFGEQAGNQPQHF. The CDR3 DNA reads TGTGCCAGCAGCCTTTTTGGGGAGCAGGCAGGCAATCAGCCCCAGCATTTT. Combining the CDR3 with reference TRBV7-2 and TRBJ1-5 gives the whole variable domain GAGVSQSPSNKVTEKGKDVELRCDPISGHTALYWYRQSLGQGLEFLIYFQGNSAPDKSGLPSDRFSAERTGGSVSTLTIQRTQQEDSAVYLCASSLFGEQAGNQPQHFGDGTRLSIL.

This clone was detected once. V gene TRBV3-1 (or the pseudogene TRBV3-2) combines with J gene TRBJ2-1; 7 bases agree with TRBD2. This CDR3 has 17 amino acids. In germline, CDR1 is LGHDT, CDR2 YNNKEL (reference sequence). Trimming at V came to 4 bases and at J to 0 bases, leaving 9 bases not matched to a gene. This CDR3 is CASSRITSASSYNEQFF. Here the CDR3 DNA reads TGTGCCAGCAGCCGGATAACTAGCGCCAGCTCCTACAATGAGCAGTTCTTC.

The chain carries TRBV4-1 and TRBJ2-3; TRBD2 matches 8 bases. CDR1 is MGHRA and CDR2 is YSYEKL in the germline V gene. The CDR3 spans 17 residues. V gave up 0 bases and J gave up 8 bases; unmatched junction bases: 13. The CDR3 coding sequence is TGCGCCAGCAGCCAAGAGGGCCTAGCGGGCCCAGGTCTTACGCAGTATTTT. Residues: CASSQEGLAGPGLTQYF.

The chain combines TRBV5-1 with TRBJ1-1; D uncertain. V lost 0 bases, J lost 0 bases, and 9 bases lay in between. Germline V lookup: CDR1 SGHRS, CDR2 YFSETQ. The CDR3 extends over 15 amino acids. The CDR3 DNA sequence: TGCGCCAGCAGCTTGGCCCAGTCAATGAACACTGAAGCTTTCTTT. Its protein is CASSLAQSMNTEAFF.

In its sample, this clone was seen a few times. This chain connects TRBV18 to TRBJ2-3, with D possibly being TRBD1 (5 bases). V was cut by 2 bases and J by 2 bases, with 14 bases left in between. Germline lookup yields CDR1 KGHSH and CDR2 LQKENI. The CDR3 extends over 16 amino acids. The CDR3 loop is CASSPGRNRLTDTQYF. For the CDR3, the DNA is TGTGCCAGCTCACCAGGGCGGAACAGGCTCACAGATACGCAGTATTTT.

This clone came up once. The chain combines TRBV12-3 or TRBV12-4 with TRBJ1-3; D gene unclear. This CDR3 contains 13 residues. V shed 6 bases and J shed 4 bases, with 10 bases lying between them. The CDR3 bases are TGTGCCAGCAGCCGAGACGGGGGAAACACCATATATTTT. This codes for CASSRDGGNTIYF.

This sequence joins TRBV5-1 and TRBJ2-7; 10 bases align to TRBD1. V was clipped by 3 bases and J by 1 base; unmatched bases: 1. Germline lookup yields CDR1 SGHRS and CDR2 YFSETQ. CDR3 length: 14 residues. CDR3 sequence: CASSWTGGSYEQYF. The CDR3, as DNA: TGCGCCAGCAGCTGGACAGGGGGTTCCTACGAGCAGTACTTC.

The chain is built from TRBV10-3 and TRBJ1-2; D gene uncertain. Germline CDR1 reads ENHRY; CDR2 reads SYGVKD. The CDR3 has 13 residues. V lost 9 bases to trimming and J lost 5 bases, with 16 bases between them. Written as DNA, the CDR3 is TGTGCCATAAACGAGGGCAGAGAGTATGGCTACACCTTC. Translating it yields CAINEGREYGYTF.

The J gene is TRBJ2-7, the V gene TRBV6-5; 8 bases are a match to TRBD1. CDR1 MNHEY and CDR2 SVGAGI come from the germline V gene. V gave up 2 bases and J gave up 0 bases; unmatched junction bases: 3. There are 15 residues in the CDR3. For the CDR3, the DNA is TGTGCCAGCAGTTACGGGGACAGGAGCTCCTACGAGCAGTACTTC. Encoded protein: CASSYGDRSSYEQYF.

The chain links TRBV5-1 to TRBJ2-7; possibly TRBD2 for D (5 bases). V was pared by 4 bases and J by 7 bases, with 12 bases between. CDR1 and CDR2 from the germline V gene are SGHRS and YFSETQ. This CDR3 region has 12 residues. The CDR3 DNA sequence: TGCGCCAGCAGCATAGTTTCGGGAGAGCAGTACTTC. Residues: CASSIVSGEQYF.